This TCR beta chain emerged from a study of blood T cell repertoires in COVID-19. Study in general: Samples of COVID-19 (acute and convalescent) were obtained from the United States, Italy and Spain. T cells, B-cell-depleted T cells, or PBMCs provided the cDNA or gDNA that served as material.

Germline lookup yields CDR1 WNHNN and CDR2 SYGVQD (reference sequence). This CDR3 region has 14 residues. V was cut by 4 bases and J by 3 bases, with 13 bases left in between. Original data processing: Reference gene primer amplification in the assay estimated nucleated cell counts. TCRdb keeps only in-frame clones here, not all; method: immunoSEQ multiplex PCR. The DNA was the basis for D and trimming; V, J and clone size are from that table. Seen here are roughly 320,000 clones, around 89% observed once, and the top ten hold roughly 6.3%. This clone was recorded a few times. Sequencing was done on a sample of peripheral blood. The receptor comes from a woman between 45 and 65 years old with COVID-19, enrolled during active disease. V is TRBV10-1 and J is TRBJ2-7, with D perhaps matching TRBD1 (6 bases). The CDR3 spells CASSGQALYYEQYF. Written as DNA, the CDR3 is TGCGCCAGCAGTGGACAGGCCCTCTACTACGAGCAGTACTTC.